This T cell receptor beta chain was captured by sequencing in a study of blood T cells in healthy people across ages. The study's findings and limits: Older individuals had lower TCR beta diversity per million T cells (the decline was roughly linear).

CDR1 and CDR2 from the germline V gene are SGHRS and YFSETQ. The J segment lost 4 bases and the V segment lost 6 bases, leaving 16 bases of the junction unmatched. This CDR3 comprises 17 residues. About this clonotype itself: The antigen is unknown.

Primers used in a second PCR of roughly 7 to 12 cycles were a sample-barcoded 5' primer and a J-beta primer mix. TCRdb reprocessed the 5' RACE reads via MiXCR and lists one record per CDR3 protein. The sample includes around 1,600,000 distinct CDR3 sequences, under 55% of them seen just once. This chain links TRBV5-1 with TRBJ2-3, with 8 positions matching TRBD2. The sample was blood. The sequence derives from a woman between 18 and 29 years old in good health. CDR3 in DNA: TGCGCCAGCACCCTAGGACTAGCCCCAGGGTTGGCAGATACGCAGTATTTT. Translating gives CASTLGLAPGLADTQYF.